This T cell receptor (beta chain) was identified during a study of T cells in localized non-small cell lung cancer. A remark on this clone: Its cognate antigen is unknown.

Trimming cost V 3 bases and J 2 bases, with 18 bases left between them. The CDR3 sequence is 16 residues long. Germline values: CDR1 SGDLS, CDR2 YYNGEE. Sequencing was performed with immunoSEQ multiplex PCR; in TCRdb, only in-frame clones are kept and a portion is missing. The sample shows 25,000 or so clones, 88% of them seen only once. Whole-study findings and limits: A median roughly 50 of the top 100 tumor clones appeared in adjacent lung.

This receptor was obtained from a man aged 40 to 70 with stage II lung adenocarcinoma. This chain uses TRBV9 with TRBJ2-7; D tentatively reads TRBD1 or TRBD2 (5 bases each). Sequences were derived from PBMCs, sampled before any cancer treatment. The DNA for the CDR3 is TGTGCCAGCAGCGCCGGGACCGTCTCAACCCCCTACGAGCAGTACTTC. Translation gives CASSAGTVSTPYEQYF.